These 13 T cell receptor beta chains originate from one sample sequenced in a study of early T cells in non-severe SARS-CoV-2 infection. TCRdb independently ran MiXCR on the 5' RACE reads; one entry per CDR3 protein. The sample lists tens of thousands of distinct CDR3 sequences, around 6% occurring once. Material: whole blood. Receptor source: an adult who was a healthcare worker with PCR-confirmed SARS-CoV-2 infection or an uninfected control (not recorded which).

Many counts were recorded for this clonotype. The CDR3 sequence: CSALTGAENTIYF. The CDR3, as DNA: TGCAGTGCTCTGACAGGGGCTGAAAACACCATATATTTT. V and J are TRBV20-1 and TRBJ1-3; 8 bases fit TRBD1. The V and J ends lost 5 bases and 6 bases, in that order; junction bases with no gene match: 6. Germline values: CDR1 DFQATT, CDR2 SNEGSKA (reference sequence). The CDR3 totals 13 residues.

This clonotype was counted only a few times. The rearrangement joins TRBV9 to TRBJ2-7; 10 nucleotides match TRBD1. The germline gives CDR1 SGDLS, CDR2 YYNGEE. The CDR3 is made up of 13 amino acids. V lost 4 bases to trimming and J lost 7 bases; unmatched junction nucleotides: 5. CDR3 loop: CASSSGQGLEQYF. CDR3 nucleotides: TGTGCCAGCAGCTCGGGACAGGGGCTAGAGCAGTACTTC. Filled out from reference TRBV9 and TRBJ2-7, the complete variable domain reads DSGVTQTPKHLITATGQRVTLRCSPRSGDLSVYWYQQSLDQGLQFLIQYYNGEERAKGNILERFSAQQFPDLHSELNLSSLELGDSALYFCASSSGQGLEQYFGPGTRLTVT.

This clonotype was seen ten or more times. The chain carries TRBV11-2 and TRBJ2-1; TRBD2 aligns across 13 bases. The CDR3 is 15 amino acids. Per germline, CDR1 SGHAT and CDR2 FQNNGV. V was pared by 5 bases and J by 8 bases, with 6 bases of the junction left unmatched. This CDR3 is CASSPGLAGIYEQFF. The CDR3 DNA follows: TGTGCCAGCAGCCCGGGACTAGCGGGAATCTATGAGCAGTTCTTC. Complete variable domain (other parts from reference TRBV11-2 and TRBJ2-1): EAGVAQSPRYKIIEKRQSVAFWCNPISGHATLYWYQQILGQGPKLLIQFQNNGVVDDSQLPKDRFSAERLKGVDSTLKIQPAKLEDSAVYLCASSPGLAGIYEQFFGPGTRLTVL.

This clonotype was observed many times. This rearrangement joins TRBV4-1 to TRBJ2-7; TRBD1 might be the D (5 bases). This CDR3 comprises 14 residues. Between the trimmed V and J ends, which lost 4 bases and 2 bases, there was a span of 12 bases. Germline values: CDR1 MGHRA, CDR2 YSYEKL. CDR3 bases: TGCGCCAGCAGCCGTGGACCGACAGCCTACGAGCAGTACTTC. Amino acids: CASSRGPTAYEQYF.

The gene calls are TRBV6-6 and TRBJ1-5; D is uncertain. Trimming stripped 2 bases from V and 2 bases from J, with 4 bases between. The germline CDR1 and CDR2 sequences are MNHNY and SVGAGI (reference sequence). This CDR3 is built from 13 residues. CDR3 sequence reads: CASSYVGNQPQHF. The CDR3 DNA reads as TGTGCCAGCAGTTACGTTGGCAATCAGCCCCAGCATTTT.

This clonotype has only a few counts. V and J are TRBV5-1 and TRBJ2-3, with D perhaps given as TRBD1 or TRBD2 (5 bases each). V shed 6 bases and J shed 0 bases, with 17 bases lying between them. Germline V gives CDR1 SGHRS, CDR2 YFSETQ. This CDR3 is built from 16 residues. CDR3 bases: TGCGCCAGCACTCTCCGGTGGGGGTCTAGCACAGATACGCAGTATTTT. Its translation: CASTLRWGSSTDTQYF.

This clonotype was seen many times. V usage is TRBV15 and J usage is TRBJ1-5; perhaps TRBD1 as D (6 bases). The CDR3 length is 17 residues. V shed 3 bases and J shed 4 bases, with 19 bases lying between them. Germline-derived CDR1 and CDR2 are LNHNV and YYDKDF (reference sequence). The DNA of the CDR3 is TGTGCCACCAGCAGCGTTCCCGGGGGCAGGGAGAATCAGCCCCAGCATTTT. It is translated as CATSSVPGGRENQPQHF.

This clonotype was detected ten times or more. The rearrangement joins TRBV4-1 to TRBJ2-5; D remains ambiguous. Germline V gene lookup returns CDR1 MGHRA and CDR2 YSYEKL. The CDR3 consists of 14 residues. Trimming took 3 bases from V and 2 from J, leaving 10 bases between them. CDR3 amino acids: CASSQTRIQETQYF. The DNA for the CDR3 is TGCGCCAGCAGCCAGACGAGGATTCAAGAGACCCAGTACTTC.

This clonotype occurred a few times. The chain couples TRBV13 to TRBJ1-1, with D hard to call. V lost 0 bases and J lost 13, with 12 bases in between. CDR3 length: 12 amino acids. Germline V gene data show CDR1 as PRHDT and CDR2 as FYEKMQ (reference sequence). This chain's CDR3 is CASSLGSIHGFF. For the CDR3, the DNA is TGTGCCAGCAGCTTAGGTTCTATCCATGGTTTCTTT. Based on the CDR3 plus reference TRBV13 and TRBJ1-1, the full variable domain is AAGVIQSPRHLIKEKRETATLKCYPIPRHDTVYWYQQGPGQDPQFLISFYEKMQSDKGSIPDRFSAQQFSDYHSELNMSSLELGDSALYFCASSLGSIHGFFGQGTRLTVV.

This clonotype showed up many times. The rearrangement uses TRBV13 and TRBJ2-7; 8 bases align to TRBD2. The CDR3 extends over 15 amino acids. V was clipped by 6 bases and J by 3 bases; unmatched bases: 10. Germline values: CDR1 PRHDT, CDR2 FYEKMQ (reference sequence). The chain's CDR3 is CASRFGGANNYEQYF. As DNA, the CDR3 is TGTGCCAGCAGATTCGGGGGGGCCAACAACTACGAGCAGTACTTC.

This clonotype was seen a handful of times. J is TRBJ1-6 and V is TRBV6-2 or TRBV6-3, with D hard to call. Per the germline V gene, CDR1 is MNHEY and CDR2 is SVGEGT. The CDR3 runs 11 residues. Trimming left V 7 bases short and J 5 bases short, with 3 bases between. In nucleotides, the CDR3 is TGTGCCAGCAACGATAATTCACCCCTCCACTTT. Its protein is CASNDNSPLHF.

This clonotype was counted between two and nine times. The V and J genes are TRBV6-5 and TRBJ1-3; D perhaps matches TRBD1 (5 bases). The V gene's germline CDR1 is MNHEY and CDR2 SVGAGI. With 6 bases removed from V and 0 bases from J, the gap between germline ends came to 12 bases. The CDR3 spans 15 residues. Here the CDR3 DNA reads TGTGCCAGCAGCTCCACAGGATACTCTGGAAACACCATATATTTT. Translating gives CASSSTGYSGNTIYF.

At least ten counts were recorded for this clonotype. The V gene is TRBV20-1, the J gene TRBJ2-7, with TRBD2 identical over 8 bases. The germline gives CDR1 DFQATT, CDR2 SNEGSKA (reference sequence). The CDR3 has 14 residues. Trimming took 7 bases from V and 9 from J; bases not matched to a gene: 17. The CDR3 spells CSVGTSLAGGRQYF. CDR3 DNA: TGCAGTGTTGGGACGTCTCTGGCGGGGGGAAGGCAGTACTTC.